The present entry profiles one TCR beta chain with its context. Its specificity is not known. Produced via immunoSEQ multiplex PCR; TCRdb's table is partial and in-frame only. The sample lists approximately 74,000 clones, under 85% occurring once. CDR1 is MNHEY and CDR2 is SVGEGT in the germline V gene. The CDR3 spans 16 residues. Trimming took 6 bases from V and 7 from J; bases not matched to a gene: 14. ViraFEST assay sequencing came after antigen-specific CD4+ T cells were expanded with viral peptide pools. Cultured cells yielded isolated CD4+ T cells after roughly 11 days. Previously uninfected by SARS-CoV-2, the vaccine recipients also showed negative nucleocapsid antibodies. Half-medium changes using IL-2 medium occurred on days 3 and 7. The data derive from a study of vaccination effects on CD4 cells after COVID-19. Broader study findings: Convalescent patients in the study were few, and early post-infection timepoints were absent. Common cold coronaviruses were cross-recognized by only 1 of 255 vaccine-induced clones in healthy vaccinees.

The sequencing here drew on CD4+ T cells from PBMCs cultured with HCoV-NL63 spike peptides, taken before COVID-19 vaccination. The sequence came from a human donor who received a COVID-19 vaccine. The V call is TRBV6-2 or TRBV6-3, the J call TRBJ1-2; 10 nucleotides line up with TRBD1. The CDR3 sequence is CASSNDGTGASGGYTF. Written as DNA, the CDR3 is TGTGCCAGCAGCAACGATGGGACAGGGGCTTCGGGTGGCTACACCTTC.